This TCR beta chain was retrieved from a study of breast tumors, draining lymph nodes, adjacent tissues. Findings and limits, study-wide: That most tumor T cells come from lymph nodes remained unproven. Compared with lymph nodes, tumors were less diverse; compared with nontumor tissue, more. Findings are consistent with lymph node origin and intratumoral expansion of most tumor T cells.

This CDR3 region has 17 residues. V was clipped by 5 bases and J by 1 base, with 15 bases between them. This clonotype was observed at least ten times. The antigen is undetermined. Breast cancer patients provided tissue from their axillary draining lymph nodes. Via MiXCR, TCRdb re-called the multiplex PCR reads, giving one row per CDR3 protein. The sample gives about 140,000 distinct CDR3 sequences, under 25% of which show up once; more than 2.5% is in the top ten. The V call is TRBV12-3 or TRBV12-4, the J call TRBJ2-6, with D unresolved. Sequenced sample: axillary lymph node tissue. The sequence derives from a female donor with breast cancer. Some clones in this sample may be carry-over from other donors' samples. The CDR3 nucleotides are TGTGCCAGCAGTAAGGTCGTTATCAGTTCTGGGGCCAACGTCCTGACTTTC. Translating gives CASSKVVISSGANVLTF.